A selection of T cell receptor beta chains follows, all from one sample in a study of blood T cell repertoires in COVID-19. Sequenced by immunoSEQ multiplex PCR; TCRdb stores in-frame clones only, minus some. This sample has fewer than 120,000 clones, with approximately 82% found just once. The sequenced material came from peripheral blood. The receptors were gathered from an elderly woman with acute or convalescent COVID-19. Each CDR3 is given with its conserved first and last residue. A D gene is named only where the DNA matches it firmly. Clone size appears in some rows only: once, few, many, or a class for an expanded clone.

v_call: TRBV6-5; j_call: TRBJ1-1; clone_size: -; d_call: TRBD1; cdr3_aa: CASNRGRLDTEAFF; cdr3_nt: TGTGCCAGCAACAGGGGGCGCTTGGATACTGAAGCTTTCTTT
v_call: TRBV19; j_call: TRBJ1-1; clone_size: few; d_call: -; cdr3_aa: CASSTQGSRNTEAFF; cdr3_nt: TGTGCCAGTAGTACACAGGGATCCCGGAACACTGAAGCTTTCTTT
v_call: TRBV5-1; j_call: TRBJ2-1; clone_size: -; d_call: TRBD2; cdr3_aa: CASSVGLADNEQFF; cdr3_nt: TGCGCCAGCAGCGTGGGACTAGCGGATAATGAGCAGTTCTTC
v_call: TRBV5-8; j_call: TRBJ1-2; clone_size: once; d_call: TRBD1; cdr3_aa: CASSPRDRGRGYTF; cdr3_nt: TGTGCCAGCAGCCCTCGGGACAGGGGGCGAGGCTACACCTTC
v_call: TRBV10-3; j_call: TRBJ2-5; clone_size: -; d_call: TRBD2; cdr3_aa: CAISERGGQETQYF; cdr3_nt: TGTGCCATCAGTGAACGCGGGGGTCAAGAGACCCAGTACTTC
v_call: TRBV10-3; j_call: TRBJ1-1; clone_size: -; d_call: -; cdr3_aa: CAISVEERTEAFF; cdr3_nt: TGTGCCATCAGCGTCGAGGAAAGGACTGAAGCTTTCTTT
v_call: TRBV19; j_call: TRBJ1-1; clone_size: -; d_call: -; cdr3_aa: CASSIRGGRTEAFF; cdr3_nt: TGTGCCAGTAGTATTCGCGGGGGGAGAACTGAAGCTTTCTTT
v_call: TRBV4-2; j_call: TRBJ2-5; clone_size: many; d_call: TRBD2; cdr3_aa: CASSQTSGSKGTQYF; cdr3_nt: TGTGCCAGCAGCCAGACTAGCGGGAGTAAGGGGACCCAGTACTTC
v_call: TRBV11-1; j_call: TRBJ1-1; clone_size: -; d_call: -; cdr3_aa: CASSLDIPNTEAFF; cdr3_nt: TGTGCCAGCAGCTTGGACATCCCAAACACTGAAGCTTTCTTT
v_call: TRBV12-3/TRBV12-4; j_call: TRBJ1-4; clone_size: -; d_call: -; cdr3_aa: CASGSWAGEKLFF; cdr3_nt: TGTGCCAGCGGGTCCTGGGCTGGTGAAAAACTGTTTTTT
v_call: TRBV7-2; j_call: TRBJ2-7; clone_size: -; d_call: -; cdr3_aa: CASSPYLGVYEQYF; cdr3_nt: TGTGCCAGCAGCCCTTACCTGGGAGTCTACGAGCAGTACTTC
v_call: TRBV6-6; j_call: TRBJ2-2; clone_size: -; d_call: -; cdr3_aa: CASSYFNGELFF; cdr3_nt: TGTGCCAGCAGTTACTTTAACGGGGAGCTGTTTTTT
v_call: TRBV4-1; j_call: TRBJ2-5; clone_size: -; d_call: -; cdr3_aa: CASSQDWGRIGTQYF; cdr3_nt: TGCGCCAGCAGCCAAGATTGGGGCCGGATTGGGACCCAGTACTTC
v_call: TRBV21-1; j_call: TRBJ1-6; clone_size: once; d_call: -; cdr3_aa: CASSKGGGVYNSPLHF; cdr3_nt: TGTGCCAGCAGCAAAGGAGGCGGAGTCTATAATTCACCCCTCCACTTT
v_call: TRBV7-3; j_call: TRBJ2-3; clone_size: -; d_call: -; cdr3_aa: CASSSGQSTDTQYF; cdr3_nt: TGTGCCAGCAGCTCCGGACAGAGCACAGATACGCAGTATTTT
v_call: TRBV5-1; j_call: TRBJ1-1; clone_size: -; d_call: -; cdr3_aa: CASSSQGMGPTEAFF; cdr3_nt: TGCGCCAGCAGCTCCCAGGGTATGGGGCCCACTGAAGCTTTCTTT
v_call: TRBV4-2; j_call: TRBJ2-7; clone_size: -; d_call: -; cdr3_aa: CASSQGRQDREGYEQYF; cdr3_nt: TGTGCCAGCAGCCAAGGAAGGCAGGACAGGGAGGGTTACGAGCAGTACTTC
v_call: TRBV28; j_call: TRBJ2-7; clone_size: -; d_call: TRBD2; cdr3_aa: CASSLGGGSYEQYF; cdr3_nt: TGTGCCAGCAGTTTAGGGGGGGGCTCCTACGAGCAGTACTTC
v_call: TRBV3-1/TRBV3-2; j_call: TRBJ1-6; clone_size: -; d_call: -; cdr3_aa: CASSPRDINSPLHF; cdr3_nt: TGTGCCAGCAGCCCCCGGGACATTAATTCACCCCTCCACTTT
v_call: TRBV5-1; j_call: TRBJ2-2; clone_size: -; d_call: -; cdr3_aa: CASASLAAGELFF; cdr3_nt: TGCGCCAGCGCCTCCCTAGCCGCCGGGGAGCTGTTTTTT
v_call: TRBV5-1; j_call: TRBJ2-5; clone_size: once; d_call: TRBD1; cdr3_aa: CASSSPGQGARETQYF; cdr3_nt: TGCGCCAGCAGCTCGCCGGGACAGGGGGCGCGGGAGACCCAGTACTTC
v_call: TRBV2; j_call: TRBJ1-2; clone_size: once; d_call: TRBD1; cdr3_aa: CARLQGASGYTF; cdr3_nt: TGTGCCAGATTACAGGGGGCAAGCGGCTACACCTTC
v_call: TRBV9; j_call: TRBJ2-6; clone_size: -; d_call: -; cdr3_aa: CASSALGANVLTF; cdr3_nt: TGTGCCAGCAGCGCCCTCGGGGCCAACGTCCTGACTTTC
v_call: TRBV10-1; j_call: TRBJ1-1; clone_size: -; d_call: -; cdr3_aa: CASSAGSGTEAFF; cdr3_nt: TGCGCCAGCAGTGCGGGCAGCGGCACTGAAGCTTTCTTT
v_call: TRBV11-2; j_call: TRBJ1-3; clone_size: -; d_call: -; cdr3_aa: CASSLGQTFSSGNTIYF; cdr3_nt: TGTGCCAGCAGCTTAGGACAGACTTTCAGCTCTGGAAACACCATATATTTT
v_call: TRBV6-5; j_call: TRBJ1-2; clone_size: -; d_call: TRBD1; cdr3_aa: CASSYWTGQADYGYTF; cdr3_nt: TGTGCCAGCAGTTACTGGACAGGGCAAGCGGACTATGGCTACACCTTC
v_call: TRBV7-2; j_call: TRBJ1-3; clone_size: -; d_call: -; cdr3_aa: CASSFAQLAGNTIYF; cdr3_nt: TGTGCCAGCAGCTTCGCCCAGTTAGCCGGAAACACCATATATTTT
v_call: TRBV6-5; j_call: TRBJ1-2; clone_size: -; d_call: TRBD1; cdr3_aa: CASSRDSNYGYTF; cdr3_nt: TGTGCCAGCAGTCGGGACAGCAACTATGGCTACACCTTC
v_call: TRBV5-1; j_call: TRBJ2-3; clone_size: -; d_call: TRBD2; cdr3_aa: CASSSGLAGGPVDTQYF; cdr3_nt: TGCGCCAGCAGCTCGGGACTAGCGGGGGGGCCGGTAGATACGCAGTATTTT
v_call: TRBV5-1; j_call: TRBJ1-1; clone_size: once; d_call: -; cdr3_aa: CASSWQGGAEAFF; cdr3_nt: TGCGCCAGCAGCTGGCAGGGAGGCGCTGAAGCTTTCTTT
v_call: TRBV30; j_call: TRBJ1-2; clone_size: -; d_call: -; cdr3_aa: CAWRAAGAEGGYGYTF; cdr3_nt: TGTGCCTGGAGGGCCGCAGGGGCAGAAGGGGGCTATGGCTACACCTTC
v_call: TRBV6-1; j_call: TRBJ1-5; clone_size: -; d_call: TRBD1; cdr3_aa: CASSETGDRPQHF; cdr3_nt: TGTGCCAGCAGTGAGACAGGGGATCGGCCCCAGCATTTT
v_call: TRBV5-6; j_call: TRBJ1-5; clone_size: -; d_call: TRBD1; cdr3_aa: CASSWGQGARPQHF; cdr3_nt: TGTGCCAGCAGCTGGGGACAGGGGGCAAGGCCCCAGCATTTT
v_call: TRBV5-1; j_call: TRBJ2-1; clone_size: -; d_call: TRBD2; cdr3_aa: CASSFTSGYEQFF; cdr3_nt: TGCGCCAGCAGCTTCACTAGCGGCTATGAGCAGTTCTTC
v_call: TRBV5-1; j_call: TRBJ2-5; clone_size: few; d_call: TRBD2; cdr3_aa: CASRPIAGGLETQYF; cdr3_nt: TGCGCCAGCAGACCAATCGCGGGGGGGTTAGAGACCCAGTACTTC
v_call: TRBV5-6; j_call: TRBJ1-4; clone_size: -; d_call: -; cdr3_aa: CASSFFSREPTMGEKLFF; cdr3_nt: TGTGCCAGCAGCTTTTTTTCCCGGGAGCCGACAATGGGGGAAAAACTGTTTTTT
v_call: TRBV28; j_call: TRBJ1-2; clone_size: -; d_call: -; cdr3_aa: CASSLRQFGYTF; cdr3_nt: TGTGCCAGCAGTTTAAGACAGTTTGGCTACACCTTC
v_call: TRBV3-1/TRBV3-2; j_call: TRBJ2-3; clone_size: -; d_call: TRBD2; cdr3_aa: CASSLMGAGGPDTQYF; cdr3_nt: TGTGCCAGCAGCCTCATGGGAGCGGGAGGGCCAGATACGCAGTATTTT
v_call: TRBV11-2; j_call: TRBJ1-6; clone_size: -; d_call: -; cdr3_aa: CASSPAGTRDNSPLHF; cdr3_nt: TGTGCCAGCAGCCCGGCCGGGACAAGAGATAATTCACCCCTCCACTTT